This TCR beta chain emerged from a study of human T cells and chemical hapten exposure. Whole-study findings and limits: The study found that DPC sensitization did not change TCRs above 1 in 1000 frequency.

It was unfractionated whole blood from which total RNA was extracted. V lost 10 bases, J lost 5 bases, and 17 bases lay in between. The CDR3 spans 14 residues. The germline gives CDR1 KGHDR, CDR2 SFDVKD. Notes on this clonotype: Its target is unknown.

Individual cDNA molecules in this library carried unique molecular identifiers. Each CDR3 protein gets one entry after TCRdb re-called the 5' RACE reads with MiXCR. The sample shows 95,000 to 120,000 distinct CDR3 sequences, approximately 19% of them seen only once. The source is a human donor in good health. The chain recombines TRBV24-1 with TRBJ2-1; D not certain. The CDR3: CATSTRSGDNEQFF. The CDR3 nucleotides read TGTGCCACTTCCACCAGGAGTGGCGACAATGAGCAGTTCTTC.